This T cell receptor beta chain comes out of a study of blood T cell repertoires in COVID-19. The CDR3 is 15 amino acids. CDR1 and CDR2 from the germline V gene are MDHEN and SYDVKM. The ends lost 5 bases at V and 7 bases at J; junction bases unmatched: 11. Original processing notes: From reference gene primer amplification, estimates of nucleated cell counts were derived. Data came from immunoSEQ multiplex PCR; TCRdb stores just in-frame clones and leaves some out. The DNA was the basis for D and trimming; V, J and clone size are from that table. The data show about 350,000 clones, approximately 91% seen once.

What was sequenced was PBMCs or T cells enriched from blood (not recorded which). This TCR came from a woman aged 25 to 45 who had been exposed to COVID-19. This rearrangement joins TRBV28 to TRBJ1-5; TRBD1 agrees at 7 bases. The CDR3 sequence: CASSLPRGRKQPQHF. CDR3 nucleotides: TGTGCCAGCAGTCTCCCTAGGGGGCGAAAGCAGCCCCAGCATTTT.